Below are 18 T cell receptor beta chains sequenced from a single sample in a study of beta chain features in type 1 diabetes. General study points: Shortening that was moderate but significant affected the TCRB CDR3s of Type 1 diabetes patients in all four CD4+ subsets.

These receptors' targets are unknown. As every portion of the isolated RNA was reverse transcribed, the sequencing read expressed TCRB transcripts. The assay was immunoSEQ multiplex PCR, and TCRdb's table has in-frame clones only and misses some. Of 150,000 to 200,000 clones in the sample, 63% are singletons; the top ten hold around 0.096%. Sequencing was done on a sample of naive CD4+ T cells from blood. These receptors all stem from a man aged 30 to 45 with type 1 diabetes.

This chain uses TRBV5-1 with TRBJ2-1; D uncertain. V lost 4 bases and J lost 2, with 16 bases in between. Germline lookup yields CDR1 SGHRS and CDR2 YFSETQ. This CDR3 region has 16 residues. CDR3 DNA sequence: TGCGCCAGCAGCCTAGAACCACGAGGAGCCTACAATGAGCAGTTCTTC. Protein sequence: CASSLEPRGAYNEQFF.

The table lists this clone with a few counts. This rearrangement joins TRBV7-2 to TRBJ2-7; TRBD2 aligns across 8 bases. Losses at the gene ends were 3 bases for V and 4 bases for J; bases not matched to a gene: 5. The CDR3 consists of 14 residues. Germline loops: CDR1 SGHTA, CDR2 FQGNSA. CDR3 residues: CASSFGTRSYEQYF. CDR3 coding DNA: TGTGCCAGCAGCTTTGGGACTAGGAGTTACGAGCAGTACTTC.

The chain joins TRBV9 to TRBJ2-1; TRBD2 matches at 7 bases. J lost 7 bases, V lost 0 bases, and 10 bases had no gene match. The CDR3 sequence is 16 residues long. CDR1 and CDR2 from the germline V gene are SGDLS and YYNGEE. The CDR3 is CASSVGEGSSWNEQFF. CDR3 DNA sequence: TGTGCCAGCAGCGTAGGGGAGGGTTCATCTTGGAATGAGCAGTTCTTC.

This sequence joins TRBV28 and TRBJ2-1; 7 bases are a match to TRBD2. The CDR3 is 14 residues long. Trimming cost V 6 bases and J 3 bases; bases outside gene matches: 5. Looked up from germline, CDR1 is MDHEN and CDR2 is SYDVKM. The CDR3 DNA sequence: TGTGCCAGCAGCCCCGCTAGCGGCTACAATGAGCAGTTCTTC. Translated, it gives CASSPASGYNEQFF.

This chain joins TRBV9 and TRBJ1-2, with 7 bases lining up with TRBD1. Looked up from germline, CDR1 is SGDLS and CDR2 is YYNGEE. V was pared by 3 bases and J by 3 bases, with 11 bases of the junction left unmatched. CDR3 size: 16 residues. The CDR3 here is CASSAGDREGYYGYTF. CDR3 sequence (DNA): TGTGCCAGCAGCGCGGGAGACAGGGAGGGATACTATGGCTACACCTTC.

The rearrangement joins TRBV7-2 to TRBJ2-7, with no clear D. The V and J ends lost 4 bases and 6 bases respectively, with 10 bases between them. CDR3 length equals 12 residues. Germline V CDR1 and CDR2: SGHTA, FQGNSA. The CDR3 DNA sequence: TGTGCCAGCAGCTCGTTCGGTGGCGAGCAGTACTTC. This gives the protein CASSSFGGEQYF.

The V and J genes are TRBV29-1 and TRBJ2-5; D is perhaps TRBD1 (6 bases). The V end was cut by 3 bases, the J end by 6 bases, with 8 bases between. Germline V gene data show CDR1 as SQVTM and CDR2 as ANQGSEA. The CDR3 covers 11 residues. CDR3 protein: CSVEGAKTQYF. The CDR3 DNA reads TGCAGCGTTGAGGGGGCGAAGACCCAGTACTTC.

With respect to this clone: Other DNA sequences in the same sample also yield this CDR3. The genes are TRBV15 and TRBJ1-4; D is unresolved. There are 14 residues in the CDR3. Trimming took 1 base from V and 0 from J, leaving 3 bases between them. Germline V gene sequence: CDR1 LNHNV, CDR2 YYDKDF (reference sequence). The CDR3 DNA follows: TGTGCCACCAGCAGAGGTGCAACTAATGAAAAACTGTTTTTT. Its protein is CATSRGATNEKLFF.

This clone was seen more than once but under ten times. The chain joins TRBV14 to TRBJ2-5, with D uncertain. The germline CDR1 and CDR2 sequences are SGHDN and FVKESK. This CDR3 comprises 16 residues. V shed 0 bases and J shed 2 bases, with 13 bases lying between them. CDR3 residues: CASSQDLQVFQETQYF. The DNA for the CDR3 is TGTGCCAGCAGCCAAGATTTGCAAGTTTTTCAAGAGACCCAGTACTTC.

V and J are TRBV14 and TRBJ2-1; tentative D call: TRBD2 (5 bases). V was pared by 2 bases and J by 0 bases, with 17 bases between. The CDR3 is made up of 18 amino acids. Germline assignment: CDR1 SGHDN and CDR2 FVKESK. CDR3 sequence: CASSQFSPSFHSYNEQFF. CDR3 in DNA: TGTGCCAGCAGCCAATTTTCCCCTAGCTTCCACTCCTACAATGAGCAGTTCTTC.

The gene calls are TRBV30 and TRBJ1-1; D unclear. CDR1 GTSNPN and CDR2 SVGIG come from the germline V gene (reference sequence). This CDR3 spans 11 amino acids. Trimming took off 0 bases at V and 8 bases at J, with 7 bases between the two ends. CDR3 sequence: CAWSVNREAFF. For the CDR3, the DNA is TGTGCCTGGAGTGTAAATCGCGAAGCTTTCTTT.

The rearrangement uses TRBV29-1 and TRBJ2-3; 9 bases line up with TRBD2. After removal of 7 bases from V and 0 bases from J, the junction contained 8 bases not matched to a gene. The CDR3 totals 15 residues. CDR1 is SQVTM and CDR2 is ANQGSEA in the germline V gene. This chain's CDR3 is CSAARLAASTDTQYF. The CDR3 nucleotides read TGCAGCGCCGCCCGACTAGCGGCTAGCACAGATACGCAGTATTTT.

This chain joins TRBV29-1 and TRBJ2-7; 8 bases fit TRBD1. CDR1 and CDR2 (germline): SQVTM, ANQGSEA. The J segment lost 2 bases and the V segment lost 5 bases, leaving 2 bases of the junction unmatched. There are 12 residues in the CDR3. The CDR3 protein is CSVTTGAYEQYF. The CDR3 DNA reads TGCAGCGTTACGACAGGGGCCTACGAGCAGTACTTC.

This chain links TRBV2 with TRBJ2-3; TRBD2 matches 15 bases. This CDR3 has 14 residues. CDR1 is SNHLY and CDR2 is FYNNEI in the germline V gene. Germline trimming cut 8 bases from V and 5 bases from J; bases unmatched to any gene: 2. CDR3 loop: CASRTSGGEDTQYF. Here the CDR3 DNA reads TGTGCCAGCCGGACTAGCGGGGGGGAAGATACGCAGTATTTT.

The rearrangement joins TRBV9 to TRBJ2-1; D ambiguous. Trimming took 3 bases from V and 9 from J, leaving 7 bases between them. The germline V gene encodes CDR1 SGDLS and CDR2 YYNGEE. This CDR3 spans 11 amino acids. Here the CDR3 reads CASSADGEQFF. The DNA of the CDR3 is TGTGCCAGCAGCGCGGACGGTGAGCAGTTCTTC.

This clone was picked up a small number of times. The V call is TRBV14, the J call TRBJ1-1; no clear D. V lost 1 base, J lost 0 bases, and 9 bases lay in between. Germline loops: CDR1 SGHDN, CDR2 FVKESK. The CDR3 is 15 residues long. In DNA, the CDR3 is TGTGCCAGCAGCCAAGGGGCTGTGGTGAACACTGAAGCTTTCTTT. Its translation is CASSQGAVVNTEAFF. The full variable domain, its missing parts supplied by reference TRBV14 and TRBJ1-1, is EAGVTQFPSHSVIEKGQTVTLRCDPISGHDNLYWYRRVMGKEIKFLLHFVKESKQDESGMPNNRFLAERTGGTYSTLKVQPAELEDSGVYFCASSQGAVVNTEAFFGQGTRLTVV.

This rearrangement joins TRBV29-1 to TRBJ1-1; D is possibly TRBD1 (6 bases). Trimming took 6 bases from V and 1 from J, leaving 9 bases between them. CDR3 size: 12 residues. Germline CDR1 SQVTM, CDR2 ANQGSEA. The chain's CDR3 is CSVLQGNTEAFF. CDR3 nucleotides: TGCAGCGTACTACAGGGGAACACTGAAGCTTTCTTT.

Here the CDR3 reads CASSGQGISEQFF. CDR3 DNA sequence: TGCGCCAGCAGCGGACAGGGGATAAGTGAGCAGTTCTTC. The V gene is TRBV5-1, the J gene TRBJ2-1, with 9 nucleotides matching TRBD1. This CDR3 has 13 amino acids. V was clipped by 4 bases and J by 9 bases; unmatched bases: 5. CDR1 SGHRS and CDR2 YFSETQ come from the germline V gene.